What follows describes a single T cell receptor (beta chain). Its target is not known. The CDR3 has 17 residues. In germline, CDR1 is SGHRS, CDR2 YFSETQ. V dropped 7 bases and J dropped 1 base, with 23 bases sitting between them. The data were obtained in a study of cytomegalovirus exposure and HLA in healthy donors. Study conclusions and caveats: Most TCR sequences proved rare, with some public TCRs found in many donors.

PCR primers comprised 60 Vbeta and 13 Jbeta primers. Profiled with immunoSEQ multiplex PCR; TCRdb holds only in-frame clones, not every one. The sample holds about 200,000 clones; around 77% are singletons and the top ten take less than 3.5%. The origin of this receptor is a woman in her 30s in good health and CMV-seronegative. The specimen was PBMCs. The V call is TRBV5-1, the J call TRBJ1-2, with TRBD1 as a possible D gene (5 bases). CDR3 nucleotide sequence: TGCGCCAGCGCGCGGGGCAGCCAATCTAGCTATAACTATGGCTACACCTTC. This sequence encodes CASARGSQSSYNYGYTF.